A selection of T cell receptor beta chains follows, all from one sample in a study of CD8 T cells in Susac syndrome. Each CDR3 protein gets one entry after TCRdb re-called the immunoSEQ multiplex PCR reads with MiXCR. Seen here are some 75,000 distinct CDR3 sequences, approximately 93% observed once, and the top ten hold approximately 0.45%. Sample: CD8+ T cells from PBMCs. All receptors derive from a human donor with Susac syndrome. Both conserved end residues are part of each CDR3. A D gene is named only where the DNA matches it firmly. Not all rows give a size; the values are once, few, many and, for expanded clones, a class.

j_call | clone_size | v_call | d_call | cdr3_nt | cdr3_aa
TRBJ2-1 | . | TRBV6-2/TRBV6-3 | TRBD2 | TGTGCCAGCAGCCAACCGGGACTAGCGGGGAGTGAGCAGTTCTTC | CASSQPGLAGSEQFF
TRBJ2-3 | once | TRBV7-8 | TRBD2 | TGTGCCAGCAGCTTGTGGCGGGAGAAGTCAGATACGCAGTATTTT | CASSLWREKSDTQYF
TRBJ2-7 | . | TRBV29-1 | TRBD2 | TGCAGCGTCCCCGGCGGGACTAGCAACGAGCAGTACTTC | CSVPGGTSNEQYF
TRBJ1-1 | . | TRBV20-1 | . | TGCAGTGCTAGAGTAACAGCCTACGCTGAAGCTTTCTTT | CSARVTAYAEAFF
TRBJ1-1 | . | TRBV9 | . | TGTGCCAGCAGCGTAGAACCCGACGGACTAGGAGCTGAAGCTTTCTTT | CASSVEPDGLGAEAFF
TRBJ2-7 | once | TRBV7-9 | . | TGTGCCAGCAGCTTTTCAGGACAACCCTACGAGCAGTACTTC | CASSFSGQPYEQYF
TRBJ1-1 | once | TRBV6-5 | TRBD1 | TGTGCCAGCAGTAACCGGGACAGGGTGGGCACTGAAGCTTTCTTT | CASSNRDRVGTEAFF
TRBJ1-1 | . | TRBV19 | . | TGTGCCAGTACGGACCGGCTGAACACTGAAGCTTTCTTT | CASTDRLNTEAFF
TRBJ2-2 | . | TRBV3-1 | . | TGTGCCATCGGGGGTCCCACCGGGGAGCTGTTTTTT | CAIGGPTGELFF
TRBJ1-1 | . | TRBV20-1 | . | TGCAGTGCTATTCCCGCCCGCTGGGCTGAAGCTTTCTTT | CSAIPARWAEAFF
TRBJ2-5 | . | TRBV9 | . | TGTGCCAGCAGCGGGCCGATGGTAGCGGAAGAGACCCAGTACTTC | CASSGPMVAEETQYF
TRBJ2-7 | . | TRBV29-1 | TRBD2 | TGCAGCGTTGGACTAGCGAGCGAGCAGTACTTC | CSVGLASEQYF
TRBJ1-2 | . | TRBV5-8 | . | TGTGCCAGCAGCTTGATAGAGGGCTATGGCTACACCTTC | CASSLIEGYGYTF